This T cell receptor (beta chain) appears in the sequencing data of a study of blood T cell repertoires in COVID-19. Profiling relied on immunoSEQ multiplex PCR, and the TCRdb table lists in-frame clones only, not all of them. The top ten hold 8.8% of the sample, which has some 45,000 clones, less than 85% seen once. This clone was seen a single time. This CDR3 has 15 amino acids. Germline lookup yields CDR1 SGHRS and CDR2 YFSETQ. After removal of 4 bases from V and 6 bases from J, the junction contained 7 bases not matched to a gene. This receptor was identified in a man aged 55-75 years with acute or convalescent COVID-19. The chain employs TRBV5-1 and TRBJ1-4; 9 bases match TRBD1. Sequenced input: peripheral blood. Here the CDR3 DNA reads TGCGCCAGCAGCCCGATGGACAGGGGAGATGAAAAACTGTTTTTT. Its protein is CASSPMDRGDEKLFF.